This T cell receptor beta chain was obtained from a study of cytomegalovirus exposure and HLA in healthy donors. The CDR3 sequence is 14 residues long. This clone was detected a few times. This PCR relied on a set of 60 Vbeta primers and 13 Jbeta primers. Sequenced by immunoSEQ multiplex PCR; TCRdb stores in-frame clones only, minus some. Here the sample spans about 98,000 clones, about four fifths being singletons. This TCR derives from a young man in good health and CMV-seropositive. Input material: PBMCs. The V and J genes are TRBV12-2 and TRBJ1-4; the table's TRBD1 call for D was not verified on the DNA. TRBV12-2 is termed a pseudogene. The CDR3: CASRRTGPREKLFF. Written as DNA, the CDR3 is TGTGCAAGTCGTCGGACAGGCCCACGGGAAAAACTGTTTTTT.